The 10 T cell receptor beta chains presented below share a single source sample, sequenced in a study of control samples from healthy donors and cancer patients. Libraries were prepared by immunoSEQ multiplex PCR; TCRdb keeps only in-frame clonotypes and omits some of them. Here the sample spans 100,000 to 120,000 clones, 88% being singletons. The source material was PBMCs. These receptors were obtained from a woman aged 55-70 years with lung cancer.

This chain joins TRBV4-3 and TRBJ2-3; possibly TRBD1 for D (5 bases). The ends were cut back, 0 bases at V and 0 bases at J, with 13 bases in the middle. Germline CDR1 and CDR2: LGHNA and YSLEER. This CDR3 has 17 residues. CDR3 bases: TGCGCCAGCAGCCAAGAAGGGGTAGCTGGGAGCACAGATACGCAGTATTTT. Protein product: CASSQEGVAGSTDTQYF.

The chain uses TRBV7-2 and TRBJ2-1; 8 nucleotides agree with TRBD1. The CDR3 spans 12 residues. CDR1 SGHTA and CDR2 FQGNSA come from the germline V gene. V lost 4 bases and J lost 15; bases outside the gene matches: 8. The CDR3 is CASSSGQGRWFF. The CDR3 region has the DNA TGTGCCAGCAGCTCCGGACAGGGTAGGTGGTTCTTC.

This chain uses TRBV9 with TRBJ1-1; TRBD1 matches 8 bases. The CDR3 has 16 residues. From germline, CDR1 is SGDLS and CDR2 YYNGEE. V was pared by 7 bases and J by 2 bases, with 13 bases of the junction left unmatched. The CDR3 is CASSISVGQGNTEAFF. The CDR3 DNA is TGTGCCAGCTCCATAAGTGTCGGACAGGGAAACACTGAAGCTTTCTTT.

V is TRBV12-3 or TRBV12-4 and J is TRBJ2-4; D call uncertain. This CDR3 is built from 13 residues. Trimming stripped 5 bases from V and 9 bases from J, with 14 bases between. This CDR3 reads CASSRRAVSIQYF. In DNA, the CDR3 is TGTGCCAGCAGTCGCCGGGCGGTAAGCATTCAGTACTTC.

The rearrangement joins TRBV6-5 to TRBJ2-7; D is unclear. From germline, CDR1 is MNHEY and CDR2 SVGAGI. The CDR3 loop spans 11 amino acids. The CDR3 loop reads CVLRRHGEQYF. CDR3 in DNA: TGTGTCCTACGGCGGCACGGCGAGCAGTACTTC.

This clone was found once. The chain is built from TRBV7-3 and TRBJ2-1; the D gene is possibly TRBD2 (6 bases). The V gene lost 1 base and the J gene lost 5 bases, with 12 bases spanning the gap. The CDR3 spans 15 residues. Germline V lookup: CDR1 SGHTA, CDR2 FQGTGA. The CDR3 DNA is TGTGCCAGCAGCTTAAGTAGCGGCCTCGACAATGAGCAGTTCTTC. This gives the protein CASSLSSGLDNEQFF.

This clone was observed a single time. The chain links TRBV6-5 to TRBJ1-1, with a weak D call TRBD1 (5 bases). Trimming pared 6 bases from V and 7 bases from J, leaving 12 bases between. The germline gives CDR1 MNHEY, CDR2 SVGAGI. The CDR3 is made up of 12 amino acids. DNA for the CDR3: TGTGCCAGCAGCTACCGGGACGGTGAAGCTTTCTTT. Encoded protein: CASSYRDGEAFF.

CDR3 DNA sequence: TGTGCCAGCAGCTTCCCCGGGACAGGAGAAGCTTTCTTT. Translation gives CASSFPGTGEAFF. V gene TRBV7-8 combines with J gene TRBJ1-1; 8 bases are shared with TRBD1. The V gene end was trimmed by 3 bases and the J gene end by 8 bases; junction bases not matched to a gene: 5. The CDR3 is 13 amino acids. Germline CDR1 SGHVS, CDR2 FQNEAQ.

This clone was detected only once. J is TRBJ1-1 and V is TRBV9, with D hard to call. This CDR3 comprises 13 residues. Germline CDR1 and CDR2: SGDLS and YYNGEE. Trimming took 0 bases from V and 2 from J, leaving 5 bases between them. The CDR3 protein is CASSVDVNTEAFF. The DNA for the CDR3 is TGTGCCAGCAGCGTAGACGTCAACACTGAAGCTTTCTTT.

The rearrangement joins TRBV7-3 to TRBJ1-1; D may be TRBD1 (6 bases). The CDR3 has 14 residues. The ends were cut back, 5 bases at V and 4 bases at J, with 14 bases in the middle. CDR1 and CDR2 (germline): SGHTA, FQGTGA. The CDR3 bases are TGTGCCAGCAGCCCAAGCGGACAGCCCACTGAAGCTTTCTTT. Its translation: CASSPSGQPTEAFF. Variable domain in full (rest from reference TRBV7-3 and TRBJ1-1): GAGVSQTPSNKVTEKGKYVELRCDPISGHTALYWYRQSLGQGPEFLIYFQGTGAADDSGLPNDRFFAVRPEGSVSTLKIQRTERGDSAVYLCASSPSGQPTEAFFGQGTRLTVV.